This TCR beta chain was identified in a study of OX40 agonist ivuxolimab in advanced cancers. About the research overall: Among those treated, three patients had partial responses, one with hepatocellular carcinoma and two with cutaneous melanoma. Points from the study as a whole: Clonal expansion by week 6 occurred in CD4+ and CD8+ blood T cells (at 0.1 to 3.0 mg/kg). Clonal expansion in partial responders at 0.1-3.0 mg/kg ranked among the lowest.

Clones were read by immunoSEQ multiplex PCR, and TCRdb kept only the in-frame ones, dropping some. The profile shows about 97,000 clones, 86% of them singletons. Trimming took 4 bases from V and 4 from J, leaving 8 bases between them. CDR3 length: 13 residues. Germline-derived CDR1 and CDR2 are LNHDA and SQIVND (reference sequence). Concerning this clone itself: Its antigen remains unknown.

The receptor was isolated from an adult with an advanced solid tumor such as melanoma, head and neck, liver or kidney cancer. This rearrangement joins TRBV19 to TRBJ2-1, with D unclear. Specimen: CD4+ or CD8+ T cells sorted from blood, collected in a trial of the OX40 agonist ivuxolimab. CDR3 sequence: CASSSGAYNEQFF. The CDR3 nucleotides are TGTGCCAGTAGTAGCGGAGCATACAATGAGCAGTTCTTC.